This TCR beta chain was observed in a study of blood T cell repertoires in COVID-19. Study overall: The samples span acute and convalescent COVID-19 from the United States, Italy and Spain.

In the study's own analysis: Amplifying reference gene primers gave estimates of nucleated cell counts. Sequencing used immunoSEQ multiplex PCR; TCRdb keeps in-frame clones, though not all of them. Clonal size and the V and J genes are those of that table, whereas D and trimming came from the DNA. Found here are under 300,000 clones, 85% to 90% of them singletons; the top ten hold roughly 12%. The V segment lost 8 bases and the J segment 10 bases; nucleotides outside the gene matches: 16. The germline V gene encodes CDR1 MNHNY and CDR2 SVGAGI (reference sequence). This CDR3 comprises 15 residues. One Seattle source followed patients from active infection through their disease course.

The rearrangement uses TRBV6-6 and TRBJ1-2, with 10 bases lining up with TRBD1. The source of this sequence is a woman in her twenties or thirties with COVID-19, enrolled during active disease. The material sequenced was peripheral blood. This CDR3 reads CASQTSPGQGNVYTF. CDR3 DNA sequence: TGTGCCAGCCAAACCTCCCCGGGACAGGGGAACGTCTACACCTTC.